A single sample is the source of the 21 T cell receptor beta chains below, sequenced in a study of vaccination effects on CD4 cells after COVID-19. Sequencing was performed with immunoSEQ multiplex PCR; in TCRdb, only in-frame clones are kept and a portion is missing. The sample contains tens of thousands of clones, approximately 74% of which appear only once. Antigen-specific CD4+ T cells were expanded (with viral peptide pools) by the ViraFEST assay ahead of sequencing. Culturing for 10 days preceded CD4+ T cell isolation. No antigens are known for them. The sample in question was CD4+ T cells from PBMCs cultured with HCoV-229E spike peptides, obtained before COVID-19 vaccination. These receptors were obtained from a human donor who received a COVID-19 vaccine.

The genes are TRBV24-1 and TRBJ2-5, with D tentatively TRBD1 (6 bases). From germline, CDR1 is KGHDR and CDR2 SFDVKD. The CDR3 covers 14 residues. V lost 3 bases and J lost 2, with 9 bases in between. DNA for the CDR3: TGTGCCACCAGTGATGCAGGGGATCAAGAGACCCAGTACTTC. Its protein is CATSDAGDQETQYF.

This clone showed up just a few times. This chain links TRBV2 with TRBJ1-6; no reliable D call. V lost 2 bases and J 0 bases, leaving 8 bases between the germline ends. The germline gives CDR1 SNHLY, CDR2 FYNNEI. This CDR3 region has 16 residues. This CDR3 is CASSERVSSYNSPLHF. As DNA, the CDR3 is TGTGCCAGCAGTGAACGGGTGAGCTCCTATAATTCACCCCTCCACTTT.

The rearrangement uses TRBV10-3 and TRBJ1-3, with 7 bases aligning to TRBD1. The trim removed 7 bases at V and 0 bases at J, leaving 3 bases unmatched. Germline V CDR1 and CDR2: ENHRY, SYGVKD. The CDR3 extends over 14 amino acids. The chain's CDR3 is CAINAGGSGNTIYF. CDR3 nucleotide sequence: TGTGCCATCAACGCAGGGGGCTCTGGAAACACCATATATTTT.

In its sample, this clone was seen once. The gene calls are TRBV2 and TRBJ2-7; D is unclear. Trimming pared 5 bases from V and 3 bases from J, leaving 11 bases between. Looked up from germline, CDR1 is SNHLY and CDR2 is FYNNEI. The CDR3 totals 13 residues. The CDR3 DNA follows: TGTGCCAGCAGTTCTGGGCCGTACTACGAGCAGTACGTC. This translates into CASSSGPYYEQYV.

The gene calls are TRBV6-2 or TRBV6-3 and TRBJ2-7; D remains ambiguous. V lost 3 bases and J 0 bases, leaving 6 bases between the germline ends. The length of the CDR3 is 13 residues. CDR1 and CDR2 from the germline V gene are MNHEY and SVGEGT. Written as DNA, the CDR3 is TGTGCCAGCAGTTATCTTAGCTCCTACGAGCAGTACGTC. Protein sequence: CASSYLSSYEQYV.

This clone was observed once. The CDR3 DNA reads TGCGCCAGCAGCCAAGATCCAGGTGTCAGGACCCGCACAGATACGCAGTATTTT. This sequence encodes CASSQDPGVRTRTDTQYF. The V gene is TRBV4-1, the J gene TRBJ2-3; D not resolved. This CDR3 is 18 amino acids long. Per germline, CDR1 MGHRA and CDR2 YSYEKL. V was shortened by 0 bases and J by 1 base, with 17 bases between the two germline ends.

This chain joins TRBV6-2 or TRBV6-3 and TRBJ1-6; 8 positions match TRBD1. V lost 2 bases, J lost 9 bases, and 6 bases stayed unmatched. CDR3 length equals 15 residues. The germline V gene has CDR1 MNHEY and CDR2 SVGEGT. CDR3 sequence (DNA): TGTGCCAGCAGTTACCCTCGACAGGGGACTTCACCCCTCCACTTT. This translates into CASSYPRQGTSPLHF.

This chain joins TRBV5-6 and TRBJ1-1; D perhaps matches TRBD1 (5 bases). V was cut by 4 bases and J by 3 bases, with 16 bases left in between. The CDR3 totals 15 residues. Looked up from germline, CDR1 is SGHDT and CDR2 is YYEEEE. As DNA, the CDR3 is TGTGCCAGCAGCCGTTGGAACCAGGGATACACTGAAGCTTTCTTT. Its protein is CASSRWNQGYTEAFF.

Here the CDR3 reads CASSRSWTGPYGYTF. The CDR3 bases are TGTGCCAGCAGCCGGTCCTGGACAGGGCCCTATGGCTACACCTTC. The rearrangement joins TRBV3-1 (or the pseudogene TRBV3-2) to TRBJ1-2, with 8 bases lining up with TRBD1. The CDR3 is made up of 15 amino acids. After removal of 4 bases from V and 4 bases from J, the junction contained 8 bases not matched to a gene. Per germline, CDR1 LGHDT and CDR2 YNNKEL (reference sequence).

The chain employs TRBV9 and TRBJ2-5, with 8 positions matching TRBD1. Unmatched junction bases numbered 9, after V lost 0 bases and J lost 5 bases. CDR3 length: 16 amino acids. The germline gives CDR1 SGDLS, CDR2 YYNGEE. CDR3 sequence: CASSVGGRGRRETQYF. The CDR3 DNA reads TGTGCCAGCAGCGTAGGTGGCAGGGGGCGTCGGGAGACCCAGTACTTC.

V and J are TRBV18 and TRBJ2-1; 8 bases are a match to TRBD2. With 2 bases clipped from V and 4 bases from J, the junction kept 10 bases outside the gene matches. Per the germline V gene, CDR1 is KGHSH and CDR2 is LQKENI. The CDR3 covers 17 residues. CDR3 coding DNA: TGTGCCAGCTCACCATGGAGGACGCGGGGGGAGTACAATGAGCAGTTCTTC. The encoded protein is CASSPWRTRGEYNEQFF.

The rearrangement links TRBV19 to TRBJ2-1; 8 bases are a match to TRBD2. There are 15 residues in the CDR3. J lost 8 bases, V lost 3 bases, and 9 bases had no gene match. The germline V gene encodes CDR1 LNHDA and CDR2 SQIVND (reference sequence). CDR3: CASSISGTRIHEQFF. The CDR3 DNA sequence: TGTGCCAGTAGTATTTCGGGGACTAGAATCCATGAGCAGTTCTTC.

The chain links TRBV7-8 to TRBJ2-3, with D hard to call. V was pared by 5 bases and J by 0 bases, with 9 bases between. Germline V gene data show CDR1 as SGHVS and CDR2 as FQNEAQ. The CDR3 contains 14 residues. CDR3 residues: CASSPRYSTDTQYF. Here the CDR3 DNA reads TGTGCCAGCAGCCCCAGATATAGCACAGATACGCAGTATTTT. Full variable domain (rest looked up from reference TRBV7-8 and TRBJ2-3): GAGVSQSPRYKVAKRGQDVALRCDPISGHVSLFWYQQALGQGPEFLTYFQNEAQLDKSGLPSDRFFAERPEGSVSTLKIQRTQQEDSAVYLCASSPRYSTDTQYFGPGTRLTVL.

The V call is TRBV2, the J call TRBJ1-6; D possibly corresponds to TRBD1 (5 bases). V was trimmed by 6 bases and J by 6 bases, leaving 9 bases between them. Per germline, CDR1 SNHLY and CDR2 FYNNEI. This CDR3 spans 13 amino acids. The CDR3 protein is CASSRQGNSPLHF. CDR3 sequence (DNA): TGTGCCAGCAGCCGCCAGGGTAATTCACCCCTCCACTTT.

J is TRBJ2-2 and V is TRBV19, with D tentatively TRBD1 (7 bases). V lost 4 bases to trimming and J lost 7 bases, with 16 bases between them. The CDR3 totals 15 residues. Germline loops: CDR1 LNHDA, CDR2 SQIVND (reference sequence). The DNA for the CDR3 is TGTGCCAGTAGTACAGGGGGGCACGGGGACGGGGAGCTGTTTTTT. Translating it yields CASSTGGHGDGELFF.

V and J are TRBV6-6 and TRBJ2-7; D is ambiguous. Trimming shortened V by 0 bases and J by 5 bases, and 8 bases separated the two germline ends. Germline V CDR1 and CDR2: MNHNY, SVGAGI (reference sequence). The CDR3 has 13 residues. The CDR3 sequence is CASSYSAIDEQYV. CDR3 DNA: TGTGCCAGCAGTTACTCGGCAATCGACGAGCAGTACGTC.

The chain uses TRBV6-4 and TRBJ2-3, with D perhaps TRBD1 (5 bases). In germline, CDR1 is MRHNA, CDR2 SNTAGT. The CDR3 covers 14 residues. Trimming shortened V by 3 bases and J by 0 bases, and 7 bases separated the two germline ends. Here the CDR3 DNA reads TGTGCCAGCAGTGAGGGGCCGAGCACAGATACGCAGTATTTT. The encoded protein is CASSEGPSTDTQYF.

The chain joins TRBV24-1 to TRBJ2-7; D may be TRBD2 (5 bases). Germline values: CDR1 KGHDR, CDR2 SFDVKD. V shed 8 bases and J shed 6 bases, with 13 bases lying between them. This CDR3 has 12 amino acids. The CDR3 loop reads CATTLTRGEQYV. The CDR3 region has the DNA TGTGCCACCACCCTTACTCGGGGCGAGCAGTACGTC.

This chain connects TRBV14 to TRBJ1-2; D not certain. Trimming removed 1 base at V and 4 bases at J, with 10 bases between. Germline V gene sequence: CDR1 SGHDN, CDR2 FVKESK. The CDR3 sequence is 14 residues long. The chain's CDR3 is CASSQGIGLYGYTF. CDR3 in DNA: TGTGCCAGCAGCCAAGGGATAGGGCTCTATGGCTACACCTTC.

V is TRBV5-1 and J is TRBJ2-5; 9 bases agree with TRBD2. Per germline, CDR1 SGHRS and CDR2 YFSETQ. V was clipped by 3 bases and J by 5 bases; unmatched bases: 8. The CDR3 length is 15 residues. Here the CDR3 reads CASSYSSSGAETQYF. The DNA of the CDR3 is TGCGCCAGCAGCTATAGCTCTAGCGGGGCGGAGACCCAGTACTTC.

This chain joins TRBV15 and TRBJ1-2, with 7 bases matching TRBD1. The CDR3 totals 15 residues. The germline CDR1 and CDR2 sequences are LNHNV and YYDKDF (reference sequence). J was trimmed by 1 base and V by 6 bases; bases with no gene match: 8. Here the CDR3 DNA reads TGTGCCACCAGGGATGGACAGGACCTTAACTATGGCTACACCTTC. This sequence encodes CATRDGQDLNYGYTF.